These 14 T cell receptor beta chains were sequenced from one sample in a study of blood T cell repertoires in COVID-19. The data were produced by immunoSEQ multiplex PCR, yet TCRdb's version contains in-frame clones alone and is incomplete. Of 170,000 or so clones detected, over 80% appear once; the ten largest clones hold 2.5% to 3%. Specimen: peripheral blood. The receptors were gathered from a woman between 55 and 75 years old with acute or convalescent COVID-19.

The chain's CDR3 is CASSHATGELFF. CDR3 DNA sequence: TGTGCCAGCAGCCATGCGACCGGGGAGCTGTTTTTT. The chain combines TRBV3-1 (or the pseudogene TRBV3-2) with TRBJ2-2, with D hard to call. The V gene lost 3 bases and the J gene lost 5 bases, with 4 bases spanning the gap. The germline gives CDR1 LGHDT, CDR2 YNNKEL (reference sequence). CDR3 length: 12 residues.

The chain links TRBV21-1 to TRBJ2-7; the D call TRBD1 from the table was never checked on the DNA. TRBV21-1 is recorded as a pseudogene. This CDR3 has 18 amino acids. The CDR3 protein is CASSSPLPGTGIEYEQYF. The CDR3 coding sequence is TGTGCCAGCAGCTCACCCTTACCCGGGACAGGGATTGAGTACGAGCAGTACTTC.

The rearrangement uses TRBV30 and TRBJ1-2; 7 nucleotides match TRBD1. Germline V CDR1 and CDR2: GTSNPN, SVGIG (reference sequence). V dropped 2 bases and J dropped 6; count of bases not matched to a gene: 12. The CDR3 has 15 amino acids. The CDR3 loop reads CAWSITHRGRDGYTF. For the CDR3, the DNA is TGTGCCTGGAGTATCACCCACAGGGGCAGGGATGGCTACACCTTC.

The rearrangement joins TRBV3-1 (or the pseudogene TRBV3-2) to TRBJ2-7, with 10 bases fitting TRBD1. V was clipped by 4 bases and J by 5 bases; unmatched bases: 8. CDR3 length equals 15 residues. Germline V lookup: CDR1 LGHDT, CDR2 YNNKEL (reference sequence). The CDR3 spells CASSLPTGGRHEQYF. The CDR3 DNA reads as TGTGCCAGCAGCCTACCGACAGGGGGCCGCCACGAGCAGTACTTC.

The chain is built from TRBV7-2 and TRBJ1-2; 7 bases map to TRBD1. The CDR3 contains 16 residues. Germline trimming cut 3 bases from V and 4 bases from J; bases unmatched to any gene: 11. Germline assignment: CDR1 SGHTA and CDR2 FQGNSA. CDR3 nucleotide sequence: TGTGCCAGCAGCTTTAAGGGGGCTAGCGACACCTATGGCTACACCTTC. This codes for CASSFKGASDTYGYTF.

V usage is TRBV19 and J usage is TRBJ2-7, with TRBD1 matching 9 bases. V trimming: 6 bases; J trimming: 2 bases; junction bases outside the gene matches: 8. The CDR3 consists of 15 residues. Per germline, CDR1 LNHDA and CDR2 SQIVND (reference sequence). CDR3 sequence reads: CASSSPGQGTYEQYF. The CDR3 DNA sequence: TGTGCCAGTAGCAGCCCAGGACAGGGGACCTACGAGCAGTACTTC.

The rearrangement joins TRBV6-5 to TRBJ2-3; 9 bases agree with TRBD1. Per the germline V gene, CDR1 is MNHEY and CDR2 is SVGAGI. The CDR3 consists of 15 residues. Germline trimming cut 0 bases from V and 6 bases from J; bases unmatched to any gene: 4. In DNA form, the CDR3 reads TGTGCCAGCAGTTACTCGGGACAGGGACGTGATACGCAGTATTTT. It translates to CASSYSGQGRDTQYF.

This clone was seen just once. This sequence joins TRBV2 and TRBJ1-5; 8 positions match TRBD1. The CDR3 contains 16 residues. Germline V lookup: CDR1 SNHLY, CDR2 FYNNEI. With V trimmed by 4 bases and J by 6 bases, 11 bases remained unmatched. In DNA, the CDR3 is TGTGCCAGCAGTGGAGCCCGGACAGGGTTAGGTCAGCCCCAGCATTTT. It encodes CASSGARTGLGQPQHF.

V gene TRBV4-3 combines with J gene TRBJ2-5; 9 bases agree with TRBD2. Germline trimming cut 0 bases from V and 5 bases from J; bases unmatched to any gene: 13. CDR3 length equals 18 residues. The germline V gene encodes CDR1 LGHNA and CDR2 YSLEER. DNA for the CDR3: TGCGCCAGCAGCCAAGATCCCGCCGCGGGGGGGGCGGGGGAGACCCAGTACTTC. Its protein product is CASSQDPAAGGAGETQYF.

The J gene is TRBJ1-1, the V gene TRBV5-7; D is possibly TRBD1 (5 bases). TRBV5-7 has ORF status, its function being uncertain. V lost 1 base, J lost 4 bases, and 14 bases lay in between. This CDR3 has 15 residues. Here the CDR3 DNA reads TGTGCCAGCAGCTTGCTTTTGCAGGGAAGCACTGAAGCTTTCTTT. Residues: CASSLLLQGSTEAFF.

This chain links TRBV2 with TRBJ2-1; weak D call: TRBD2 (6 bases). CDR1 SNHLY and CDR2 FYNNEI come from the germline V gene. V shed 2 bases and J shed 5 bases, with 10 bases lying between them. The CDR3 loop spans 14 amino acids. The CDR3 nucleotides are TGTGCCAGCAGTGAAAAACTAGCTGACAATGAGCAGTTCTTC. Its protein is CASSEKLADNEQFF.

The sample holds a few counts of this clone. The CDR3: CASSPWDRGIAKNIQYF. The CDR3 DNA sequence: TGTGCCAGCTCACCGTGGGACAGGGGAATAGCCAAAAACATTCAGTACTTC. The chain employs TRBV18 and TRBJ2-4; 10 positions agree with TRBD1. The CDR3 consists of 17 residues. V shed 3 bases and J 0 bases; nucleotides not matched to a gene: 5. Germline CDR1 KGHSH, CDR2 LQKENI.

The gene calls are TRBV6-5 and TRBJ1-1; 11 bases are shared with TRBD1. The germline CDR1 and CDR2 sequences are MNHEY and SVGAGI. V shed 2 bases, J shed 2 bases, and the junction held 1 base outside the gene matches. The length of the CDR3 is 15 residues. The CDR3, as DNA: TGTGCCAGCAGTTACGGGACAGGGGGAAACACTGAAGCTTTCTTT. Translated: CASSYGTGGNTEAFF.

DNA of the CDR3: TGCAGCGGAACACCCAAAACGAGCACAGATACGCAGTATTTT. Encoded protein: CSGTPKTSTDTQYF. This chain joins TRBV29-1 and TRBJ2-3; D is uncertain. Germline V gene lookup returns CDR1 SQVTM and CDR2 ANQGSEA. V was shortened by 7 bases and J by 0 bases, with 14 bases between the two germline ends. The CDR3 covers 14 residues.